These T cell receptor beta chains were read from a single sample in a study of CD4 T cell repertoires in COVID-19. Profiling relied on immunoSEQ multiplex PCR, and the TCRdb table lists in-frame clones only, not all of them. Of approximately 79,000 clones detected, 83% appear once; the ten largest clones hold approximately 0.6%. The sequenced sample was CD4+ T cells from peripheral blood, obtained after recovery from COVID-19. The source of these receptors is a human donor who had COVID-19. CDR3s include the opening cysteine and the closing phenylalanine or tryptophan. Only some rows state a clone size, as once, few, many or a class for expanded clones.

CDR3,J,V,size
CASSVTDNYGYTF,TRBJ1-2,TRBV7-9,NA
CASSRPWDRSGYTF,TRBJ1-2,TRBV3-1/TRBV3-2,NA
CASSGVPPRTDSNQPQHF,TRBJ1-5,TRBV6-1,NA
CASSSLTGYEQYF,TRBJ2-7,TRBV6-5,NA
CASSEMGVMREQYF,TRBJ2-7,TRBV2,once
CASSQLPSGGAADTQYF,TRBJ2-3,TRBV4-2,NA
CASSVATGTTGELFF,TRBJ2-2,TRBV9,few
CASGARDVPSQYF,TRBJ2-5,TRBV12-5,NA
CASSVDYREDSPLHF,TRBJ1-6,TRBV9,NA
CASTGGNFYEQYF,TRBJ2-7,TRBV21-1,NA
CASSLFSSDRGATNEKLFF,TRBJ1-4,TRBV5-6,NA
CASTGGLDQPQHF,TRBJ1-5,TRBV28,NA
CATSDSDMPSYEQYF,TRBJ2-7,TRBV24-1,NA
CASSFRGGQPQHF,TRBJ1-5,TRBV27,NA
CASSQQGGNSPLHF,TRBJ1-6,TRBV18,NA
CSVGPGLRSADTQYF,TRBJ2-3,TRBV29-1,NA
CASSQEDPDTQYF,TRBJ2-3,TRBV4-2,NA